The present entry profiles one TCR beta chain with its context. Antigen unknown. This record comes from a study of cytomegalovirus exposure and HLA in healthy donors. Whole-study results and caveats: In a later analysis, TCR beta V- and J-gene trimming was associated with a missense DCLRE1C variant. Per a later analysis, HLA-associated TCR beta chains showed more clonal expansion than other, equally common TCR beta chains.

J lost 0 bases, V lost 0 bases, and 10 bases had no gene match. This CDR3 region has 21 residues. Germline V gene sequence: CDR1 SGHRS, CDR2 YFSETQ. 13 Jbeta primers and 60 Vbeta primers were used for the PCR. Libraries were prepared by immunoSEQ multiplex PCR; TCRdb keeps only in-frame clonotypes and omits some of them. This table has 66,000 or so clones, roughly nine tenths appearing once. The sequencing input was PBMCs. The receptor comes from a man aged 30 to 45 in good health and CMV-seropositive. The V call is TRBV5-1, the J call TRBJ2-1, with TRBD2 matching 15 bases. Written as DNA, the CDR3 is TGCGCCAGCAGCTTGGGAAAGGGACTAGCGGGAGGACTAAGCTCCTACAATGAGCAGTTCTTC. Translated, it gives CASSLGKGLAGGLSSYNEQFF.